This T cell receptor beta chain was sequenced in a study of graft-versus-host responses after intestinal transplantation. The CDR3 consists of 17 residues. Trimming cost V 4 bases and J 2 bases; bases outside gene matches: 12. CDR1 is SGDLS, CDR2 YYNGEE, per germline. Remarks on this clone: Antigen specificity is unknown.

TCRdb keeps only in-frame clones here, not all; method: immunoSEQ multiplex PCR. The table includes approximately 90,000 clones, around 83% detected once. The sequence derives from a human donor who received an intestinal transplant. Sample: unstimulated CD4+ T cells sorted from spleen or lymph node cells, taken before intestinal transplant. This chain connects TRBV9 to TRBJ1-5; TRBD1 matches 7 bases. CDR3 in amino acids: CASSSTGQTFGNQPQHF. The CDR3 DNA reads as TGTGCCAGCAGCTCAACGGGACAGACTTTCGGCAATCAGCCCCAGCATTTT.